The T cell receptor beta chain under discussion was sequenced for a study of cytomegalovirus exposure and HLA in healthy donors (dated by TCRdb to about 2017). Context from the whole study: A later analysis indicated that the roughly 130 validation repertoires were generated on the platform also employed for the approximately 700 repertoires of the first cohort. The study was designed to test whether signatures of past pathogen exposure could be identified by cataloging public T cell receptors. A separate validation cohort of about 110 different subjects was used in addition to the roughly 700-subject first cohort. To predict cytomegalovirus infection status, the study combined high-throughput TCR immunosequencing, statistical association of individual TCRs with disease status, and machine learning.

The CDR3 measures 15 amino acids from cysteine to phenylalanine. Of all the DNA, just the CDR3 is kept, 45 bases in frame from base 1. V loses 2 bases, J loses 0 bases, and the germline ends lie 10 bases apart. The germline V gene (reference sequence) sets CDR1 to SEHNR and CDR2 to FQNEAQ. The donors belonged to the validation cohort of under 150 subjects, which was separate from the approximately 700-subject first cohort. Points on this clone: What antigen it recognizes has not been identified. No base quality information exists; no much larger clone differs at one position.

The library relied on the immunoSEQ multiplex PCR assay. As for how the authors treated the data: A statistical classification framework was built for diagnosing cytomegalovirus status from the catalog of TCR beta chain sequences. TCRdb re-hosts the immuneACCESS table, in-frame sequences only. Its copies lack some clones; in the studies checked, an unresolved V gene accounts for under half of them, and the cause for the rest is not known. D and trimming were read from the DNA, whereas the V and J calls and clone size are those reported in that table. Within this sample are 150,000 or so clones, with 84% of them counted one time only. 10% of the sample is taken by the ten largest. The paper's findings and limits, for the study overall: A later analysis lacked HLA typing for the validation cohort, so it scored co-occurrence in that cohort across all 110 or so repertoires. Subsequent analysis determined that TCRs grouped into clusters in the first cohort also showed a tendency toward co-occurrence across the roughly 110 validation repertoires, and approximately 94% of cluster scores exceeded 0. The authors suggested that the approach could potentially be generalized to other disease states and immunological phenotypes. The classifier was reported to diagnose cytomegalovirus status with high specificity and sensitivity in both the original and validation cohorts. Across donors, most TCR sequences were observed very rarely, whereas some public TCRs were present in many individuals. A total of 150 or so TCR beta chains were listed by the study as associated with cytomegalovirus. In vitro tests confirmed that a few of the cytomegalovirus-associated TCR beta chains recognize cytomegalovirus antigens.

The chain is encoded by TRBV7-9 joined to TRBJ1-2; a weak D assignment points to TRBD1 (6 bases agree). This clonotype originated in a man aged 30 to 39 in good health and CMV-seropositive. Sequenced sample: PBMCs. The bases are TGTGCCAGCAGCTTACCCTCAGGGGCTAACTATGGCTACACCTTC. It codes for CASSLPSGANYGYTF.